Listed here are 7 T cell receptor beta chains from one sample, sequenced in a study of PD-L1 blockade in urothelial cancer. The protocol was immunoSEQ multiplex PCR, while the TCRdb copy is restricted to in-frame clones and leaves out a portion. The table records almost 30,000 clones, about 87% of them present only once. This specimen consisted of PBMCs, obtained around atezolizumab (anti-PD-L1) treatment. Every receptor here comes from a man aged 50 to 59 with urothelial cancer.

The rearrangement links TRBV19 to TRBJ1-4; TRBD1 matches at 8 bases. The CDR3 contains 16 residues. Looked up from germline, CDR1 is LNHDA and CDR2 is SQIVND (reference sequence). With V trimmed by 2 bases and J by 4 bases, 6 bases remained unmatched. CDR3 bases: TGTGCCAGTAGTATAAGTCAGGGGGCGAATAATGAAAAACTGTTTTTT. Its protein product is CASSISQGANNEKLFF.

The genes are TRBV11-3 and TRBJ2-1; TRBD2 matches 8 bases. The CDR3 sequence is 17 residues long. The germline CDR1 and CDR2 sequences are SGHNT and YENEEA. Trimming took 1 base from V and 7 from J; bases not matched to a gene: 12. Here the CDR3 reads CASSLGLGREVRNEQFF. The CDR3 region has the DNA TGTGCCAGCAGCTTAGGATTAGGGCGGGAGGTGCGGAATGAGCAGTTCTTC.

This sequence joins TRBV28 and TRBJ1-4; 10 bases line up with TRBD1. The CDR3 totals 16 residues. V shed 5 bases, J shed 10 bases, and the junction held 13 bases outside the gene matches. From germline, CDR1 is MDHEN and CDR2 SYDVKM. CDR3: CASSPSPGQGRGKLFF. The CDR3 DNA reads as TGTGCCAGCAGTCCCTCTCCGGGACAGGGGAGGGGAAAACTGTTTTTT.

The rearrangement links TRBV6-5 to TRBJ2-7; perhaps TRBD1 as D (6 bases). Trimming cost V 0 bases and J 1 base, with 13 bases left between them. Germline CDR1 is MNHEY and CDR2 is SVGAGI. The CDR3 runs 16 residues. The chain's CDR3 is CASSYSSQGFSYEQYF. CDR3 nucleotides: TGTGCCAGCAGTTACTCGAGTCAGGGGTTTTCCTACGAGCAGTACTTC.

The sample holds a few counts of this clone. The chain employs TRBV6-1 and TRBJ2-3, with D tentatively TRBD2 (7 bases). Germline CDR1 and CDR2: MNHNS and SASEGT. The CDR3 length is 17 residues. Deletions cut 1 base from V and 1 base from J, with 15 bases between. CDR3 amino acids: CASSEGGGRRGTDTQYF. The CDR3, as DNA: TGTGCCAGCAGTGAAGGGGGGGGGCGGAGGGGCACAGATACGCAGTATTTT.

The V call is TRBV19, the J call TRBJ1-4; TRBD1 matches 7 bases. This CDR3 region has 16 residues. From germline, CDR1 is LNHDA and CDR2 SQIVND (reference sequence). Trimming cost V 5 bases and J 3 bases; bases outside gene matches: 9. DNA for the CDR3: TGTGCCAGTAGTTCCCAGGGGGTATTAGCTAATGAAAAACTGTTTTTT. Protein product: CASSSQGVLANEKLFF.

The chain links TRBV18 to TRBJ2-1; 8 bases match TRBD1. Germline values: CDR1 KGHSH, CDR2 LQKENI. The V segment lost 4 bases and the J segment 6 bases; nucleotides outside the gene matches: 11. The CDR3 extends over 16 amino acids. CDR3 region: CASSRDRDRPTNEQFF. CDR3 coding DNA: TGTGCCAGCTCACGAGACCGGGACAGGCCGACCAATGAGCAGTTCTTC.